This T cell receptor (beta chain) was identified in a study of tumor and adjacent non-tumor tissue in lung cancer. This clonotype was observed many times. Three rounds of nested PCR, following a modified ARM-PCR protocol, produced the TCRbeta library. TCRdb called the multiplex PCR reads again in MiXCR, with one record for every CDR3 protein. The sample contains about 44,000 distinct CDR3 sequences, more than 55% of which appear only once. The template was RNA from unsorted bulk tissue. The normal lung tissue was taken more than 3 cm from the tumor edge. The CDR3 is made up of 16 amino acids. The V gene end was trimmed by 6 bases and the J gene end by 3 bases; junction bases not matched to a gene: 8. Germline loops: CDR1 SGHRS, CDR2 YFSETQ.

The chain employs TRBV5-1 and TRBJ2-5; 13 bases agree with TRBD2. Specimen: distant non-tumor lung tissue. The receptor comes from an older woman with non-small cell lung cancer. CDR3 amino acids: CASTNPGTSGKETQYF. CDR3 sequence (DNA): TGCGCCAGCACCAACCCCGGGACTAGCGGGAAAGAGACCCAGTACTTC.